This TCR beta chain emerged from a study of T cell responses to AZD1222 COVID-19 vaccine. Profiling relied on immunoSEQ multiplex PCR, and the TCRdb table lists in-frame clones only, not all of them. The table records about 140,000 clones, about 92% of them present only once. Per germline, CDR1 LGHDT and CDR2 YNNKEL (reference sequence). The length of the CDR3 is 15 residues. V dropped 3 bases and J dropped 2; count of bases not matched to a gene: 5. The source is an adult who received the AZD1222 COVID-19 vaccine. This chain joins TRBV3-1 (or the pseudogene TRBV3-2) and TRBJ2-3; 7 bases align to TRBD1. The source was peripheral blood, collected 28 days after the second AZD1222 dose. DNA of the CDR3: TGTGCCAGCAGCCAGATGGGACAGAACACAGATACGCAGTATTTT. Translation: CASSQMGQNTDTQYF.